Presented here are 4 T cell receptor delta chains from one specimen sequenced in a study of gamma-delta chains in newborns, infants, children (dated by TCRdb to between 2018 and 2021). The data were produced on an Illumina MiSeq. Clone calls in TCRdb were regenerated from the public reads with CATT, after which identical DNA sequences shared one row. This sample lists over 4,000 delta-chain clones; around 6.5% were detected once. Around 16% of the sample comes from the top ten. Sequences were obtained from blood. These receptors all come from a child who was a newborn, infant or young child, either healthy, febrile or measles-vaccinated (not recorded which).

The chain recombines TRDV2 with TRDJ2; weak D call: TRDD3 (6 bases). The V end lost 0 bases, the J end lost 0 bases, and 10 bases lay between the germline ends. Germline V gene lookup returns CDR1 GEAIGNYY and CDR2 EKD. CDR3 length equals 16 residues. The CDR3, as DNA: TGTGCCTGTGACACCTGGGGGCACTCTTTGACAGCACAACTCTTCTTT. Protein: CACDTWGHSLTAQLFF.

This clone turned up a few times. A read error likely explains why the TCRdb protein, taken from a much larger clone, differs from this DNA's translation at residue 5; the protein shown is translated from the DNA. J is TRDJ2 and V is TRDV2; 11 positions match TRDD3. V lost 3 bases and J lost 0; bases outside the gene matches: 5. The CDR3 is 17 residues long. The germline gives CDR1 GEAIGNYY, CDR2 EKD. CDR3 residues: CACDGLLGDTLTAQLFF. Here the CDR3 DNA reads TGTGCCTGTGACGGTTTACTGGGGGATACTTTGACAGCACAACTCTTCTTT.

This clone turned up a few times. J is TRDJ3 and V is TRDV2; TRDD3 matches 12 bases. Germline CDR1 reads GEAIGNYY; CDR2 reads EKD. J was trimmed by 2 bases and V by 1 base; bases with no gene match: 8. CDR3 length: 20 amino acids. CDR3 sequence: CACDTVLGDTNAWDTRQMFF. In DNA, the CDR3 is TGTGCCTGTGACACTGTACTGGGGGATACAAATGCCTGGGACACCCGACAGATGTTTTTC.

The chain has TRDV2 and TRDJ3; 10 nucleotides agree with TRDD3. The trim removed 2 bases at V and 0 bases at J, leaving 9 bases unmatched. This CDR3 comprises 20 residues. Germline V gene lookup returns CDR1 GEAIGNYY and CDR2 EKD. Written as DNA, the CDR3 is TGTGCCTGTGACAACGTACTGGGGGATGCTAGCTCCTGGGACACCCGACAGATGTTTTTC. Its protein product is CACDNVLGDASSWDTRQMFF.